The T cell receptor beta chain described here comes from a study of blood T cell repertoires in COVID-19. V lost 2 bases, J lost 4 bases, and 7 bases stayed unmatched. Germline CDR1 and CDR2: LGHNA and YSLEER. CDR3 length equals 16 residues. Libraries were prepared by immunoSEQ multiplex PCR; TCRdb keeps only in-frame clonotypes and omits some of them. In the table there are about 99,000 clones, about four fifths of which are singletons. This TCR was recovered from a man at least 80 years old with COVID-19, enrolled during active disease. The chain couples TRBV4-3 to TRBJ2-1; TRBD1 aligns across 8 bases. Material: peripheral blood. CDR3 sequence: CASSQHTGGIYNEQFF. Here the CDR3 DNA reads TGCGCCAGCAGCCAACACACAGGGGGAATATACAATGAGCAGTTCTTC.